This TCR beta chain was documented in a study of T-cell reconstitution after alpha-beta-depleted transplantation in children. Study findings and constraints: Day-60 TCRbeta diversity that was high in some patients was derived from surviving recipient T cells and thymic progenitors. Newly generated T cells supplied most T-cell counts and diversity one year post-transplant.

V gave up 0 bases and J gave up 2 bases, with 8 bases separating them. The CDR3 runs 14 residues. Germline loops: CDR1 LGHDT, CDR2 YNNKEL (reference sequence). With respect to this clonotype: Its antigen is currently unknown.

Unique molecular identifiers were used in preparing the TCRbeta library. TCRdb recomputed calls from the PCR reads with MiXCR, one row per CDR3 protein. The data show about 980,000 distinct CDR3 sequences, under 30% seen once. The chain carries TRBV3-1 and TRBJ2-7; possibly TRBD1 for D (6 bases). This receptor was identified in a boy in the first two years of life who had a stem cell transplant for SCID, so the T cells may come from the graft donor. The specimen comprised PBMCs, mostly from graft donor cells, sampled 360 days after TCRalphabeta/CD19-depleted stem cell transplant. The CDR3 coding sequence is TGTGCCAGCAGCCAAGATTCAGGGGCCTACGAGCAGTACTTC. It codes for CASSQDSGAYEQYF.